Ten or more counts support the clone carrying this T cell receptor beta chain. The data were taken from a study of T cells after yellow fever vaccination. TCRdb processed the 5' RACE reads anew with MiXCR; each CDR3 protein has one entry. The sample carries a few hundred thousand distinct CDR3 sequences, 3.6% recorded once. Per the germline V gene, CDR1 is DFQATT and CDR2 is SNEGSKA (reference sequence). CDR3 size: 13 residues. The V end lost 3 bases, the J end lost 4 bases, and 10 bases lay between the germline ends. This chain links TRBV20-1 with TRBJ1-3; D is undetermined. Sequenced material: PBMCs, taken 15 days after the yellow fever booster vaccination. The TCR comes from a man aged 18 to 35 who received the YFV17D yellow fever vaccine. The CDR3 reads CSARNRAGNTIYF. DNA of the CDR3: TGCAGTGCTAGGAATAGGGCCGGAAACACCATATATTTT.